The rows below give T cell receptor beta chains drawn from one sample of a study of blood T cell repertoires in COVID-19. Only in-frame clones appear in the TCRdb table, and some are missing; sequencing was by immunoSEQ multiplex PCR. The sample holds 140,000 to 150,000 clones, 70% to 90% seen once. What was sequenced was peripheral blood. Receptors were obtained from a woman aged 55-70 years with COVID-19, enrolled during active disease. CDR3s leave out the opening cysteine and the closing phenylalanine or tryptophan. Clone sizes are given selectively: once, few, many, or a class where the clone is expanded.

CDR3: ASSRLAKETQY
size: .
length: 11
J: TRBJ2-5
V: TRBV2

CDR3: ASSINYRDSWRWGQPQH
size: .
length: 17
J: TRBJ1-5
V: TRBV19

CDR3: ATSDSPGRQPQH
size: .
length: 12
J: TRBJ1-5
V: TRBV24-1

CDR3: AITRDNNSPLH
size: once
length: 11
J: TRBJ1-6
V: TRBV10-3

CDR3: ASRAGRGTYNEQF
size: .
length: 13
J: TRBJ2-1
V: TRBV6-5

CDR3: ASSQVGGTRYEQF
size: once
length: 13
J: TRBJ2-1
V: TRBV4-1

CDR3: ASSPRGYGDQPQH
size: .
length: 13
J: TRBJ1-5
V: TRBV5-5

CDR3: ASSRGTGGYEQY
size: few
length: 12
J: TRBJ2-7
V: TRBV5-5

CDR3: ASSLRGGVGNQPQH
size: .
length: 14
J: TRBJ1-5
V: TRBV5-5

CDR3: ASSQPGQANYGYT
size: .
length: 13
J: TRBJ1-2
V: TRBV4-2

CDR3: ASSLIRAVGDYNEQF
size: .
length: 15
J: TRBJ2-1
V: TRBV7-3

CDR3: ASSGGPSIGETQY
size: .
length: 13
J: TRBJ2-5
V: TRBV2

CDR3: ASSSQGQLSYEQY
size: .
length: 13
J: TRBJ2-7
V: TRBV6-6

CDR3: ASSLGTGNYEQY
size: .
length: 12
J: TRBJ2-7
V: TRBV11-3

CDR3: ASSKDSQLFMNTEAF
size: few
length: 15
J: TRBJ1-1
V: TRBV19

CDR3: ASSAAELNTEAF
size: .
length: 12
J: TRBJ1-1
V: TRBV2

CDR3: ASSSAPGIRHDSPLH
size: .
length: 15
J: TRBJ1-6
V: TRBV11-2

CDR3: ASSPGQGSLGANVLT
size: .
length: 15
J: TRBJ2-6
V: TRBV18

CDR3: ASSDAGGNEQF
size: .
length: 11
J: TRBJ2-1
V: TRBV2

CDR3: ASSQQTGANQPQH
size: once
length: 13
J: TRBJ1-5
V: TRBV4-3

CDR3: ASSRSPENTEAF
size: .
length: 12
J: TRBJ1-1
V: TRBV6-5

CDR3: ASSLSTGVGTGELF
size: .
length: 14
J: TRBJ2-2
V: TRBV19

CDR3: ASSLSANTQY
size: .
length: 10
J: TRBJ2-3
V: TRBV11-3

CDR3: ASSRTGTANNEQF
size: .
length: 13
J: TRBJ2-1
V: TRBV4-1

CDR3: ASSVQGALGANVLT
size: few
length: 14
J: TRBJ2-6
V: TRBV6-1

CDR3: ASSLWDRGLY
size: .
length: 10
J: TRBJ2-7
V: TRBV12-3/TRBV12-4

CDR3: AISNRGGSNQPQH
size: .
length: 13
J: TRBJ1-5
V: TRBV10-3

CDR3: ASSEWGSYGYT
size: .
length: 11
J: TRBJ1-2
V: TRBV6-1

CDR3: ASSPRAGEKLF
size: once
length: 11
J: TRBJ1-4
V: TRBV5-6

CDR3: ASSPLSQGVLDEQY
size: once
length: 14
J: TRBJ2-7
V: TRBV18

CDR3: ASSEAPGNNYGYT
size: .
length: 13
J: TRBJ1-2
V: TRBV6-1

CDR3: ASSLGLRGRGSHQPQH
size: .
length: 16
J: TRBJ1-5
V: TRBV11-3

CDR3: ATSRDFQAGMNTEAF
size: once
length: 15
J: TRBJ1-1
V: TRBV15

CDR3: ASSLGPSPRSNYGYT
size: few
length: 15
J: TRBJ1-2
V: TRBV7-9

CDR3: AWTKGQSSYNEQF
size: once
length: 13
J: TRBJ2-1
V: TRBV30

CDR3: ASSPGQGYQPQH
size: few
length: 12
J: TRBJ1-5
V: TRBV18

CDR3: ASSSSGLAGGNEQF
size: few
length: 14
J: TRBJ2-1
V: TRBV6-6

CDR3: ASSLFSGEQETQY
size: .
length: 13
J: TRBJ2-5
V: TRBV7-3

CDR3: ASMGEGGELF
size: .
length: 10
J: TRBJ2-2
V: TRBV2

CDR3: ASSPTDTQY
size: .
length: 9
J: TRBJ2-3
V: TRBV11-2

CDR3: ASLGTGAANQPQH
size: .
length: 13
J: TRBJ1-5
V: TRBV2

CDR3: ASGAGTYEQY
size: .
length: 10
J: TRBJ2-7
V: TRBV9

CDR3: ASSRVTGELNYEQY
size: .
length: 14
J: TRBJ2-7
V: TRBV5-1

CDR3: ASSKGTSGEDYEQY
size: .
length: 14
J: TRBJ2-7
V: TRBV21-1

CDR3: ATSRNRARGSYEQY
size: .
length: 14
J: TRBJ2-7
V: TRBV15

CDR3: ASSGQTLMGSPLH
size: .
length: 13
J: TRBJ1-6
V: TRBV13

CDR3: ASRPARVGFYEQY
size: .
length: 13
J: TRBJ2-7
V: TRBV27

CDR3: ASSIWDRNYEQY
size: .
length: 12
J: TRBJ2-7
V: TRBV19

CDR3: ASSYSNVGGGAF
size: .
length: 12
J: TRBJ1-1
V: TRBV6-2/TRBV6-3

CDR3: ASSLETDRLRNYGYT
size: .
length: 15
J: TRBJ1-2
V: TRBV7-2

CDR3: ASSLRSVDGYT
size: .
length: 11
J: TRBJ1-2
V: TRBV7-3

CDR3: ADRPQGETQY
size: .
length: 10
J: TRBJ2-5
V: TRBV11-2

CDR3: ATKPGLGSYEQY
size: .
length: 12
J: TRBJ2-7
V: TRBV5-1